The 20 T cell receptor beta chains below all came from one sample that was sequenced in a study of blood T cell repertoires in COVID-19. The method was immunoSEQ multiplex PCR; TCRdb's version includes in-frame clones alone and lacks a portion of them. Of roughly 250,000 clones in the sample, more than 75% were seen once. Input material: PBMCs or T cells enriched from blood (not recorded which). The receptors originated from a woman between 45 and 60 years old who had recovered from COVID-19.

A single count supports this clone. The J gene is TRBJ2-7, the V gene TRBV11-3, with 11 positions matching TRBD2. Per germline, CDR1 SGHNT and CDR2 YENEEA. J was trimmed by 7 bases and V by 3 bases; bases with no gene match: 11. This CDR3 is 16 amino acids long. This chain's CDR3 is CASSFGTSGRRGEQYF. The CDR3, as DNA: TGTGCCAGCAGCTTCGGAACTAGCGGGAGACGTGGGGAGCAGTACTTC.

This chain links TRBV10-2 with TRBJ2-2; 8 bases match TRBD2. The junction had 3 bases not matched to a gene; V was cut back by 6 bases and J by 0 bases. The CDR3 is 15 residues long. Germline CDR1 WSHSY, CDR2 SAAADI. CDR3 protein: CASRAGLANTGELFF. For the CDR3, the DNA is TGCGCCAGCAGGGCGGGACTAGCGAACACCGGGGAGCTGTTTTTT.

This rearrangement joins TRBV18 to TRBJ2-7; perhaps TRBD2 as D (6 bases). The CDR3 runs to 14 residues. CDR1 is KGHSH, CDR2 LQKENI, per germline. V lost 3 bases, J lost 5 bases, and 14 bases lay in between. The CDR3 protein is CASSPGGTGHEQYF. CDR3 DNA sequence: TGTGCCAGCTCACCGGGGGGAACTGGACACGAGCAGTACTTC.

The CDR3: CATPRLAGGETQYF. Written as DNA, the CDR3 is TGTGCCACCCCGAGACTAGCGGGGGGGGAGACCCAGTACTTC. The gene calls are TRBV19 and TRBJ2-5; 14 bases map to TRBD2. V shed 10 bases and J 5 bases; nucleotides not matched to a gene: 6. Germline-derived CDR1 and CDR2 are LNHDA and SQIVND (reference sequence). The CDR3 loop spans 14 amino acids.

The chain links TRBV29-1 to TRBJ2-2; 7 bases are a match to TRBD2. The CDR3 spans 13 residues. With 7 bases clipped from V and 4 bases from J, the junction kept 6 bases outside the gene matches. Germline CDR1 SQVTM, CDR2 ANQGSEA. CDR3 sequence (DNA): TGCAGCGCCCGACTAGCCCTCACCGGGGAGCTGTTTTTT. Encoded protein: CSARLALTGELFF.

The J gene is TRBJ2-7, the V gene TRBV9; 10 nucleotides agree with TRBD2. J gave up 2 bases and V 3 bases, and 2 bases lay outside the gene matches. The CDR3 has 14 amino acids. Germline-derived CDR1 and CDR2 are SGDLS and YYNGEE. CDR3: CASSEAGGPYEQYF. The CDR3 nucleotides are TGTGCCAGCAGCGAAGCGGGAGGGCCCTACGAGCAGTACTTC.

The V call is TRBV5-4, the J call TRBJ2-5, with 11 nucleotides matching TRBD2. The CDR3 has 14 amino acids. J gave up 4 bases and V 5 bases, and 4 bases lay outside the gene matches. The germline V gene has CDR1 SGHNT and CDR2 YYREEE (reference sequence). CDR3 protein: CASRLAGVRETQYF. Here the CDR3 DNA reads TGTGCCAGCAGACTAGCGGGAGTAAGAGAGACCCAGTACTTC.

The chain has TRBV28 and TRBJ2-7; 9 nucleotides align to TRBD1. CDR3 size: 14 residues. Looked up from germline, CDR1 is MDHEN and CDR2 is SYDVKM. V was clipped by 4 bases and J by 4 bases; unmatched bases: 5. The CDR3 sequence: CASSSPGQGYEQYF. CDR3 in DNA: TGTGCCAGCAGTTCACCGGGACAGGGATACGAGCAGTACTTC.

V is TRBV4-1 and J is TRBJ2-1; TRBD2 is a possible D gene (5 bases). V was clipped by 5 bases and J by 8 bases, with 13 bases between them. Per the germline V gene, CDR1 is MGHRA and CDR2 is YSYEKL. This CDR3 has 13 amino acids. The CDR3 sequence: CASSTYPGDEQFF. As DNA, the CDR3 is TGCGCCAGCAGCACTTACCCCGGGGATGAGCAGTTCTTC.

The chain links TRBV7-8 to TRBJ1-5; D is unclear. The germline V and J ends were trimmed by 4 bases and 4 bases, with 8 bases remaining between them. CDR3 length: 13 amino acids. CDR1 is SGHVS and CDR2 is FQNEAQ in the germline V gene. The CDR3 DNA reads TGTGCCAGCAGCTGGGGAGTGAATCAGCCCCAGCATTTT. Translation: CASSWGVNQPQHF.

J is TRBJ1-1 and V is TRBV29-1; no firm D call. Germline V lookup: CDR1 SQVTM, CDR2 ANQGSEA. The CDR3 runs 12 residues. Trimming stripped 2 bases from V and 11 bases from J, with 15 bases between. CDR3 amino acids: CSVESTTIEAFF. CDR3 DNA sequence: TGCAGCGTTGAATCGACAACGATAGAGGCTTTCTTT.

V is TRBV10-3 and J is TRBJ2-5; 11 bases agree with TRBD2. CDR1 is ENHRY and CDR2 is SYGVKD in the germline V gene. The CDR3 runs to 17 residues. J lost 3 bases, V lost 6 bases, and 12 bases had no gene match. CDR3 coding DNA: TGTGCCATCAGCCCTCGTTTCGTACTAGCGGGAGAAGAGACCCAGTACTTC. This translates into CAISPRFVLAGEETQYF.

The CDR3 sequence is CASRDQRNQPQHF. The CDR3 DNA reads TGTGCCAGCAGAGATCAGCGGAATCAGCCCCAGCATTTT. V and J are TRBV21-1 and TRBJ1-5. TRBV21-1 is classified as a pseudogene. The CDR3 covers 13 residues.

J is TRBJ1-5 and V is TRBV5-1; 7 nucleotides agree with TRBD1. This CDR3 has 15 amino acids. Germline-derived CDR1 and CDR2 are SGHRS and YFSETQ. Unmatched junction bases numbered 3, after V lost 0 bases and J lost 3 bases. The CDR3 spells CASSLEGTDNQPQHF. Here the CDR3 DNA reads TGCGCCAGCAGCTTGGAGGGGACAGACAATCAGCCCCAGCATTTT.

The chain uses TRBV4-3 and TRBJ1-3, with TRBD1 as a possible D gene (5 bases). CDR1 and CDR2 from the germline V gene are LGHNA and YSLEER. The CDR3 has 16 amino acids. V was shortened by 0 bases and J by 2 bases, with 11 bases between the two germline ends. The CDR3: CASSQDLTAPGNTIYF. The CDR3 nucleotides are TGCGCCAGCAGCCAAGATTTGACAGCTCCTGGAAACACCATATATTTT.

J is TRBJ1-1 and V is TRBV7-8; perhaps TRBD1 as D (5 bases). This CDR3 spans 12 amino acids. Germline lookup yields CDR1 SGHVS and CDR2 FQNEAQ. Trimming took 1 base from V and 9 from J, leaving 9 bases between them. The CDR3 spells CASSLGGEKAFF. In DNA form, the CDR3 reads TGTGCCAGCAGCTTAGGGGGGGAAAAAGCTTTCTTT. Looking up the rest from reference TRBV7-8 and TRBJ1-1 gives the full variable domain: GAGVSQSPRYKVAKRGQDVALRCDPISGHVSLFWYQQALGQGPEFLTYFQNEAQLDKSGLPSDRFFAERPEGSVSTLKIQRTQQEDSAVYLCASSLGGEKAFFGQGTRLTVV.

V usage is TRBV28 and J usage is TRBJ2-3, with 12 bases aligning to TRBD2. Germline V gene data show CDR1 as MDHEN and CDR2 as SYDVKM. CDR3 length: 14 amino acids. V was clipped by 6 bases and J by 6 bases; unmatched bases: 4. The CDR3 loop reads CASSTGLAGDTQYF. In DNA, the CDR3 is TGTGCCAGCAGCACAGGACTAGCGGGGGATACGCAGTATTTT.

This rearrangement joins TRBV4-3 to TRBJ1-2; D remains ambiguous. V was trimmed by 0 bases and J by 3 bases, leaving 11 bases between them. The CDR3 has 15 amino acids. Germline CDR1 LGHNA, CDR2 YSLEER. The DNA of the CDR3 is TGCGCCAGCAGCCAAGAGTCCTACGGGTACTATGGCTACACCTTC. Translation gives CASSQESYGYYGYTF.

This clone was counted a single time. V usage is TRBV20-1 and J usage is TRBJ2-7; 10 positions match TRBD1. The CDR3 has 15 residues. Germline-derived CDR1 and CDR2 are DFQATT and SNEGSKA (reference sequence). V dropped 3 bases and J dropped 4; count of bases not matched to a gene: 9. CDR3 amino acids: CSASDDRGLKYEQYF. Written as DNA, the CDR3 is TGCAGTGCTAGTGATGACAGGGGGCTGAAATACGAGCAGTACTTC.

The chain links TRBV5-5 to TRBJ2-7, with D hard to call. The V end was cut by 0 bases, the J end by 3 bases, with 10 bases between. The germline V gene encodes CDR1 SGHKS and CDR2 YYEKEE (reference sequence). This CDR3 spans 14 amino acids. The DNA for the CDR3 is TGTGCCAGCAGCTTGGGGTCGACGGGCTACGAGCAGTACTTC. Translation: CASSLGSTGYEQYF.